These 32 T cell receptor beta chains were sequenced from one sample in a study of shared clonotypes between healthy human individuals. Here immunoSEQ multiplex PCR was the method, and the copy in TCRdb shows in-frame clones only, minus some. Of about 2.3 million clones detected, about 92% appear once; the ten largest clones hold 0.39%. The sample taken for sequencing was naive CD4+ T cells from PBMCs. Subset meaning: CD45RA+ positively selected. The receptors here all came from a man aged 18 to 29 in good health. Some clones in this sample may be carry-over from other donors' samples.

This sequence joins TRBV25-1 and TRBJ1-4, with D maybe TRBD1 (6 bases). The CDR3 has 15 residues. V shed 4 bases and J shed 4 bases, with 13 bases lying between them. Germline assignment: CDR1 MGHDK and CDR2 SYGVNS. CDR3 DNA sequence: TGTGCCAGCAGTGCTACCGGGACACTTAATGAAAAACTGTTTTTT. The encoded protein is CASSATGTLNEKLFF.

The rearrangement uses TRBV19 and TRBJ2-7, with TRBD2 matching over 7 bases. This CDR3 region has 15 residues. The germline V gene has CDR1 LNHDA and CDR2 SQIVND (reference sequence). Unmatched junction bases numbered 8, after V lost 3 bases and J lost 3 bases. CDR3 protein: CASSISSGRGYEQYF. CDR3 sequence (DNA): TGTGCCAGTAGTATTTCGTCGGGGAGGGGCTACGAGCAGTACTTC.

The chain is built from TRBV28 and TRBJ2-4; D is uncertain. The length of the CDR3 is 12 residues. V lost 3 bases and J lost 9, with 9 bases in between. Germline-derived CDR1 and CDR2 are MDHEN and SYDVKM. As DNA, the CDR3 is TGTGCCAGCAGTTTGGTACACGGCATTCAGTACTTC. Its protein product is CASSLVHGIQYF.

This clone occurred once. The same CDR3 is also encoded by other DNA sequences in this sample. The chain links TRBV28 to TRBJ2-3, with D possibly called TRBD1 or TRBD2 (6 bases each). Germline CDR1 reads MDHEN; CDR2 reads SYDVKM. The length of the CDR3 is 14 residues. V lost 3 bases to trimming and J lost 3 bases, with 10 bases between them. The CDR3 DNA is TGTGCCAGCAGTTTGGGGGGCCGGACAGATACGCAGTATTTT. Amino acid sequence: CASSLGGRTDTQYF.

Concerning this clone: The same CDR3 can be traced to other DNA sequences in this sample. In DNA, the CDR3 is TGCGCCAGCAGCTTGTCGACAGATACGCAGTATTTT. Amino acid sequence: CASSLSTDTQYF. The chain joins TRBV5-1 to TRBJ2-3; D unresolved. CDR1 and CDR2 from the germline V gene are SGHRS and YFSETQ. This CDR3 has 12 amino acids. The V gene lost 1 base and the J gene lost 3 bases, with 3 bases spanning the gap.

The rearrangement uses TRBV7-2 and TRBJ2-3; D unresolved. The CDR3 consists of 16 residues. Germline V CDR1 and CDR2: SGHTA, FQGNSA. V lost 5 bases and J lost 2, with 17 bases in between. The CDR3 DNA follows: TGTGCCAGCAGCCAAAACATACGTAGCTTCACAGATACGCAGTATTTT. Residues: CASSQNIRSFTDTQYF.

The J gene is TRBJ1-2, the V gene TRBV2; tentatively, D is TRBD1 (6 bases). Germline V gene lookup returns CDR1 SNHLY and CDR2 FYNNEI. V was shortened by 4 bases and J by 6 bases, with 15 bases between the two germline ends. CDR3 length: 14 amino acids. The CDR3 loop is CASSVGQNYDGYTF. Written as DNA, the CDR3 is TGTGCCAGCAGTGTTGGACAGAACTATGATGGCTACACCTTC.

The chain combines TRBV9 with TRBJ2-3; 7 bases are a match to TRBD2. CDR1 is SGDLS, CDR2 YYNGEE, per germline. Trimming took 4 bases from V and 2 from J; bases not matched to a gene: 10. The CDR3 is 16 residues long. CDR3 protein: CASSPFGTTLTDTQYF. As DNA, the CDR3 is TGTGCCAGCAGCCCATTTGGGACTACCCTCACAGATACGCAGTATTTT.

This sequence joins TRBV18 and TRBJ2-1; TRBD2 matches at 7 bases. V was clipped by 4 bases and J by 5 bases; unmatched bases: 5. The CDR3 is 14 residues long. Germline V gene lookup returns CDR1 KGHSH and CDR2 LQKENI. The CDR3 nucleotides are TGTGCCAGCTCACTACTAGCGACCCACAATGAGCAGTTCTTC. Amino acids: CASSLLATHNEQFF.

The chain combines TRBV5-1 with TRBJ2-7, with TRBD1 identical over 8 bases. CDR1 and CDR2 (germline): SGHRS, YFSETQ. The CDR3 consists of 15 residues. J was trimmed by 8 bases and V by 1 base; bases with no gene match: 11. CDR3 bases: TGCGCCAGCAGCTTGATGGCCTCGGACAGGGAAAAGCAGTACTTC. Translated, it gives CASSLMASDREKQYF.

The V call is TRBV19, the J call TRBJ2-3; perhaps TRBD1 as D (6 bases). The CDR3 runs to 17 residues. CDR1 and CDR2 (germline): LNHDA, SQIVND (reference sequence). V was clipped by 5 bases and J by 0 bases, with 18 bases between them. CDR3 coding DNA: TGTGCCAGTAGTGCCCCCCGGACAGCCGCTAGCACAGATACGCAGTATTTT. Translated: CASSAPRTAASTDTQYF.

The DNA of the CDR3 is TGTGCCAGCACCACACAGGGCAAGCAGTACTTC. It yields the protein CASTTQGKQYF. The chain couples TRBV28 to TRBJ2-7; D is possibly TRBD1 (6 bases). The CDR3 consists of 11 residues. The V gene lost 7 bases and the J gene lost 8 bases, with 12 bases spanning the gap. CDR1 is MDHEN and CDR2 is SYDVKM in the germline V gene. Together with reference TRBV28 and TRBJ2-7, the CDR3 gives the full variable domain: DVKVTQSSRYLVKRTGEKVFLECVQDMDHENMFWYRQDPGLGLRLIYFSYDVKMKEKGDIPEGYSVSREKKERFSLILESASTNQTSMYLCASTTQGKQYFGPGTRLTVT.

This rearrangement joins TRBV7-2 to TRBJ2-5, with D uncertain. The germline CDR1 and CDR2 sequences are SGHTA and FQGNSA. The CDR3 consists of 14 residues. V was cut by 1 base and J by 2 bases, with 8 bases left in between. CDR3 nucleotides: TGTGCCAGCAGCTTAGTTTGGCAGCAAGAGACCCAGTACTTC. Translated: CASSLVWQQETQYF.

This chain uses TRBV19 with TRBJ2-2, with TRBD2 matching 7 bases. The length of the CDR3 is 17 residues. Per germline, CDR1 LNHDA and CDR2 SQIVND (reference sequence). J gave up 8 bases and V 1 base, and 13 bases lay outside the gene matches. The CDR3 loop reads CASSIVNLLAAAGELFF. For the CDR3, the DNA is TGTGCCAGTAGTATAGTCAATCTGCTAGCGGCAGCGGGGGAGCTGTTTTTT. Variable domain in full (rest from reference TRBV19 and TRBJ2-2): DGGITQSPKYLFRKEGQNVTLSCEQNLNHDAMYWYRQDPGQGLRLIYYSQIVNDFQKGDIAEGYSVSREKKESFPLTVTSAQKNPTAFYLCASSIVNLLAAAGELFFGEGSRLTVL.

CDR3 loop: CASSLSPGSVLTNEKLFF. CDR3 nucleotides: TGTGCCAGCAGCTTGAGCCCGGGTTCGGTATTAACTAATGAAAAACTGTTTTTT. This chain joins TRBV5-4 and TRBJ1-4, with D unresolved. Germline V gene data show CDR1 as SGHNT and CDR2 as YYREEE (reference sequence). The CDR3 has 18 amino acids. The ends were cut back, 1 base at V and 1 base at J, with 17 bases in the middle.

V is TRBV7-9 and J is TRBJ2-5; D is perhaps TRBD2 (5 bases). CDR1 SEHNR and CDR2 FQNEAQ come from the germline V gene (reference sequence). Trimming left V 7 bases short and J 2 bases short, with 11 bases between. This CDR3 comprises 13 residues. CDR3 loop: CASTASGQETQYF. In DNA, the CDR3 is TGTGCCAGCACAGCGAGCGGACAAGAGACCCAGTACTTC.

The chain couples TRBV27 to TRBJ2-3; D gene ambiguous. The germline V gene encodes CDR1 MNHEY and CDR2 SMNVEV (reference sequence). CDR3 length: 16 amino acids. V was cut by 4 bases and J by 0 bases, with 14 bases left in between. The CDR3 sequence: CASSYLSRESTDTQYF. For the CDR3, the DNA is TGTGCCAGCAGTTACCTCAGTAGAGAAAGCACAGATACGCAGTATTTT.

The chain combines TRBV10-3 with TRBJ2-3; 7 positions agree with TRBD2. Trimming removed 5 bases from V and 0 bases from J; junction bases left unmatched: 2. Germline V lookup: CDR1 ENHRY, CDR2 SYGVKD. CDR3 size: 14 residues. The CDR3 region has the DNA TGTGCCATCAGTCGGACTAGAAGCACAGATACGCAGTATTTT. This codes for CAISRTRSTDTQYF.

This clone was picked up a small number of times. V gene TRBV28 combines with J gene TRBJ1-5, with D possibly matching TRBD1 (5 bases). The CDR3 extends over 13 amino acids. V was pared by 5 bases and J by 7 bases, with 12 bases between. The germline V gene encodes CDR1 MDHEN and CDR2 SYDVKM. DNA of the CDR3: TGTGCCAGCAGTAATTGGGGCTCCCAGCCCCAGCATTTT. It translates to CASSNWGSQPQHF.

The rearrangement joins TRBV11-2 to TRBJ2-1; TRBD2 agrees at 10 bases. The CDR3 is 17 residues long. Germline CDR1 and CDR2: SGHAT and FQNNGV. V lost 5 bases and J lost 6; bases outside the gene matches: 13. The CDR3 region has the DNA TGTGCCAGCAGCCTCCGCCTCCTAGCGGGAGCCACCAATGAGCAGTTCTTC. Translation gives CASSLRLLAGATNEQFF.

This clone was seen once. The chain carries TRBV5-1 and TRBJ2-1; tentatively, D is TRBD2 (5 bases). With 8 bases removed from V and 8 bases from J, the gap between germline ends came to 17 bases. Germline loops: CDR1 SGHRS, CDR2 YFSETQ. CDR3 size: 13 residues. CDR3 bases: TGCGCCAGAGACGACGGGAAGGGCTATGAGCAGTTCTTC. Its protein is CARDDGKGYEQFF.

CDR3 region: CAWSQTGTNILAKNIQYF. DNA for the CDR3: TGTGCCTGGAGCCAAACCGGGACCAACATCCTAGCCAAAAACATTCAGTACTTC. V is TRBV30 and J is TRBJ2-4; D is tentatively TRBD1 or TRBD2 (5 bases each). This CDR3 spans 18 amino acids. With 3 bases removed from V and 0 bases from J, the gap between germline ends came to 21 bases. Germline values: CDR1 GTSNPN, CDR2 SVGIG (reference sequence). The full variable domain, completed using reference TRBV30 and TRBJ2-4, is SQTIHQWPATLVQPVGSPLSLECTVEGTSNPNLYWYRQAAGRGLQLLFYSVGIGQISSEVPQNLSASRPQDRQFILSSKKLLLSDSGFYLCAWSQTGTNILAKNIQYFGAGTRLSVL.

The chain carries TRBV21-1 and TRBJ2-7; the table names TRBD2, a call not compared with the DNA. TRBV21-1 counts as a pseudogene. The CDR3 length is 15 residues. As DNA, the CDR3 is TGTGCCAGCAGCAAAACCGGGACTAGAGGCTACGAGCAGTACTTC. This codes for CASSKTGTRGYEQYF.

The genes are TRBV5-5 and TRBJ1-2, with 10 bases lining up with TRBD1. The V gene end was trimmed by 0 bases and the J gene end by 5 bases; junction bases not matched to a gene: 13. CDR1 and CDR2 (germline): SGHKS, YYEKEE (reference sequence). This CDR3 is built from 18 residues. DNA of the CDR3: TGTGCCAGCAGCTTGGGGTCTGGGACAGGGGAACTCGCGTATGGCTACACCTTC. The encoded protein is CASSLGSGTGELAYGYTF.

The chain uses TRBV5-1 and TRBJ2-1, with D possibly being TRBD1 (7 bases). Germline V gene lookup returns CDR1 SGHRS and CDR2 YFSETQ. Deletions cut 3 bases from V and 4 bases from J, with 14 bases between. The CDR3 is 15 amino acids. The CDR3 protein is CASSSRQGLYNEQFF. CDR3 sequence (DNA): TGCGCCAGCAGCTCCCGACAGGGACTTTACAATGAGCAGTTCTTC.

V usage is TRBV6-4 and J usage is TRBJ2-2, with D possibly TRBD2 on 5 matching bases. Germline CDR1 and CDR2: MRHNA and SNTAGT. The CDR3 consists of 15 residues. V was pared by 7 bases and J by 4 bases, with 16 bases between. The CDR3 DNA sequence: TGTGCCAGCACTTTCTCGTCCGGAGGCACCGGGGAGCTGTTTTTT. Translating it yields CASTFSSGGTGELFF.

J is TRBJ1-3 and V is TRBV19; perhaps TRBD1 as D (5 bases). Germline CDR1 reads LNHDA; CDR2 reads SQIVND (reference sequence). V lost 7 bases, J lost 0 bases, and 25 bases lay in between. The CDR3 spans 19 residues. The CDR3 is CASNPLGPSLSSSGNTIYF. CDR3 bases: TGTGCCAGTAACCCCTTGGGGCCCTCTCTCTCCAGCTCTGGAAACACCATATATTTT.

CDR3 sequence (DNA): TGTGCCAGCAGCCGAGGCGTCGCTTACGAGCAGTACTTC. This gives the protein CASSRGVAYEQYF. This chain joins TRBV28 and TRBJ2-7; D call uncertain. The CDR3 extends over 13 amino acids. The germline V and J ends were trimmed by 6 bases and 4 bases, with 13 bases remaining between them. Per germline, CDR1 MDHEN and CDR2 SYDVKM.

The chain uses TRBV18 and TRBJ1-2; D is unclear. Trimming took 5 bases from V and 3 from J, leaving 13 bases between them. Per the germline V gene, CDR1 is KGHSH and CDR2 is LQKENI. The CDR3 loop spans 14 amino acids. For the CDR3, the DNA is TGTGCCAGCTCAACCCAAAGGGCCGACTATGGCTACACCTTC. Its translation is CASSTQRADYGYTF. Together with reference TRBV18 and TRBJ1-2, the CDR3 gives the full variable domain: NAGVMQNPRHLVRRRGQEARLRCSPMKGHSHVYWYRQLPEEGLKFMVYLQKENIIDESGMPKERFSAEFPKEGPSILRIQQVVRGDSAAYFCASSTQRADYGYTFGSGTRLTVV.

J is TRBJ1-5 and V is TRBV5-1, with 8 bases fitting TRBD1. This CDR3 is 14 amino acids long. Germline V gives CDR1 SGHRS, CDR2 YFSETQ. Trimming removed 4 bases from V and 6 bases from J; junction bases left unmatched: 6. CDR3 sequence: CASSPTGAVQPQHF. CDR3 in DNA: TGCGCCAGCAGCCCGACAGGGGCGGTTCAGCCCCAGCATTTT.

V gene TRBV27 combines with J gene TRBJ1-4; weak D call: TRBD1 (5 bases). The CDR3 totals 10 residues. The V gene lost 8 bases and the J gene lost 8 bases, with 6 bases spanning the gap. CDR1 and CDR2 from the germline V gene are MNHEY and SMNVEV (reference sequence). In nucleotides, the CDR3 is TGTGCCAGCGGGACCGAAAAACTGTTTTTT. This codes for CASGTEKLFF.

The V gene is TRBV28, the J gene TRBJ2-6; D is unclear. V lost 4 bases and J lost 0, with 4 bases in between. Germline assignment: CDR1 MDHEN and CDR2 SYDVKM. This CDR3 spans 14 amino acids. The CDR3 sequence is CASSSTSGANVLTF. As DNA, the CDR3 is TGTGCCAGCAGTTCGACCTCTGGGGCCAACGTCCTGACTTTC. Using reference TRBV28 and TRBJ2-6 for the parts outside the CDR3, the full variable domain is DVKVTQSSRYLVKRTGEKVFLECVQDMDHENMFWYRQDPGLGLRLIYFSYDVKMKEKGDIPEGYSVSREKKERFSLILESASTNQTSMYLCASSSTSGANVLTFGAGSRLTVL.